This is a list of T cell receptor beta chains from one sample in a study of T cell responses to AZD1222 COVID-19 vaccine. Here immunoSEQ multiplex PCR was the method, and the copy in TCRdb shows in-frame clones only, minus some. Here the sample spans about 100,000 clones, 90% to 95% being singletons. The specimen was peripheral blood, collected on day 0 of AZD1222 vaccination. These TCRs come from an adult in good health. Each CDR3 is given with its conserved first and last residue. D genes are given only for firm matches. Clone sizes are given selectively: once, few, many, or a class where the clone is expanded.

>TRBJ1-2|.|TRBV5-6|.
TGTGCCAGCAGCGGGGTCGACACTAACTATGGCTACACCTTC
CASSGVDTNYGYTF
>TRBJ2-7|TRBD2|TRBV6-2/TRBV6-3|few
TGTGCCAGCAGTTATATCTCTAGCGGGAGCTTGTACGAGCAGTACTTC
CASSYISSGSLYEQYF
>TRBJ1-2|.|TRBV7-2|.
TGTGCCAGCAGCTTGCGTTTTGGATCCCTAGGGGGCTACACCTTC
CASSLRFGSLGGYTF
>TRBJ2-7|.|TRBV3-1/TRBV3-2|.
TGTGCCAGCAGCCACGGTAGAGTGCCCCTAAACTCCTACGAGCAGTACTTC
CASSHGRVPLNSYEQYF
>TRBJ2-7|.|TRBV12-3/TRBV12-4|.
TGTGCCAGCAGTTTGAATAGGGGCTACGAGCAGTACTTC
CASSLNRGYEQYF
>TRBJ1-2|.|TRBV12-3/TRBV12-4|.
TGTGCCAGCAGTTTCCGGGGGGTCTATGGCTACACCTTC
CASSFRGVYGYTF
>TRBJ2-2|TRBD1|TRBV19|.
TGTGCCAGTATCCCCCCGGGACAGGGGATTCCGAACACCGGGGAGCTGTTTTTT
CASIPPGQGIPNTGELFF
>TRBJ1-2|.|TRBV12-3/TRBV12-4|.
TGTGCCAGCGGGCCGGAAGAGAACTATGGCTACACCTTC
CASGPEENYGYTF
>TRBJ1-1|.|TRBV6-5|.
TGTGCCAGCAACCAGAACACTGAAGCTTTCTTT
CASNQNTEAFF
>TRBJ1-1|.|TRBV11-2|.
TGTGCCAGCAGCTTAGAGTCCCCTGAAGCTTTCTTT
CASSLESPEAFF
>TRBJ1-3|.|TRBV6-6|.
TGTGCCAGCACCGAAACAGGAATTGGAAACACCATATATTTT
CASTETGIGNTIYF
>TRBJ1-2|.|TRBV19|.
TGTGCCAGTAGTATGTCGGGAAACTATGGCTACACCTTC
CASSMSGNYGYTF
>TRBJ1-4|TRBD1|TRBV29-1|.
TGCAGCGTTGAAATAGGGGGCAGTGAAAAACTGTTTTTT
CSVEIGGSEKLFF
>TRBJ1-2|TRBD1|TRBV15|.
TGTGCCACCAGCGAACGGACAGGGTGGGACTATGGCTACACCTTC
CATSERTGWDYGYTF
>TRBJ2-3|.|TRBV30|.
TGTGCCTGGAGGGGACGAGGGTTAAGCACCTCCATCACAGATACGCAGTATTTT
CAWRGRGLSTSITDTQYF
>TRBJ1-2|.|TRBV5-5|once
TGTGCCAGCAGCTTGGCGACCAGGGCTAGCTTAACCTTC
CASSLATRASLTF
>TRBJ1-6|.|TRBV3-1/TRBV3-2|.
TGTGCCAGCAGCCAAGACAATTCACCCCTCCACTTT
CASSQDNSPLHF
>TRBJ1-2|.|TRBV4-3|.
TGCGCCAGCAGCCTTGAGACAGGTCCGGCTTACACCTTC
CASSLETGPAYTF
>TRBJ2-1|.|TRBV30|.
TGTGCCTGGAGTGGGACCGATCTCGGGGGCAATGAGCAGTTCTTC
CAWSGTDLGGNEQFF
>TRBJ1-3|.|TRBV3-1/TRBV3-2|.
TGTGCCAGCAGCGCGATTGATTTACACGCACGAAACACCATATATTTT
CASSAIDLHARNTIYF
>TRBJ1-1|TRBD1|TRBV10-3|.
TGTGCCATCAGTGACTGGACAGGGCGGACTGAAGCTTTCTTT
CAISDWTGRTEAFF
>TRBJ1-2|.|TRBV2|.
TGTGCCGGTAGACAGGCGACTAACTATGGCTACACCTTC
CAGRQATNYGYTF
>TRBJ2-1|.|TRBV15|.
TGTGCCACCAGCAGAGATAAGGTGTCATACAATGAGCAGTTCTTC
CATSRDKVSYNEQFF
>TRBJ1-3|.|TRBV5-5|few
TGTGCCAGCAGCTTTCCCTCCAGTATGTCTGGAAACACCATATATTTT
CASSFPSSMSGNTIYF
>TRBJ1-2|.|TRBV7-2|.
TGTGCCAGCAGCTTACCTCTTGGGCAGGACCCCTATGGCTACACCTTC
CASSLPLGQDPYGYTF
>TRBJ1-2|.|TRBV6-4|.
TGTGCCACCCGTGTGGGGTACGGTGGCTACACCTTC
CATRVGYGGYTF
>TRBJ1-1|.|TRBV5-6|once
TGTGCCAGCAGCCCGGTGGGGAGAGAAGCTTTCTTT
CASSPVGREAFF
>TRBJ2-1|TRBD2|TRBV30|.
TGTGCCTGGAGTGACCCGGGACTAGCGGGAGGGCTGAATGAGCAGTTCTTC
CAWSDPGLAGGLNEQFF
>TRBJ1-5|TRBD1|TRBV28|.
TGTGCCAGCAGTTTTAAGGCGTTTGGGACAGGGAGCAATCAGCCCCAGCATTTT
CASSFKAFGTGSNQPQHF
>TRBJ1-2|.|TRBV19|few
TGTGCCAGTAGTATAGATCTAGAGGACAGATACTATGGCTACACCTTC
CASSIDLEDRYYGYTF
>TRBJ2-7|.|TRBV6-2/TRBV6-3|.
TGTGCCAGCAGTTACCCAGAGGAAGCCGGGTACTACGAGCAGTACTTC
CASSYPEEAGYYEQYF
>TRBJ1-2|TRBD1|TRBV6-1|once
TGTGCCAGCAGTGAACTGGGACAGCCCGACTATGGCTACACCTTC
CASSELGQPDYGYTF
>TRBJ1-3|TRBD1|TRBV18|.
TGTGCCAGCTCACCACCGGGGACAGCCATAAACACCATATATTTT
CASSPPGTAINTIYF
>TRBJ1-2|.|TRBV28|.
TGTGCCAGCAAACCCGGATCGGGGGGTGACTATGGCTACACCTTC
CASKPGSGGDYGYTF
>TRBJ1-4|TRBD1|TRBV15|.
TGTGCCACCAGCAGTCATAGGACAGGGGGGTCGGAAAAACTGTTTTTT
CATSSHRTGGSEKLFF
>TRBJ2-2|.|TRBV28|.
TGTGCCAGCAGTCCCGGGACTTCTCGAACCGGGGAGCTGTTTTTT
CASSPGTSRTGELFF